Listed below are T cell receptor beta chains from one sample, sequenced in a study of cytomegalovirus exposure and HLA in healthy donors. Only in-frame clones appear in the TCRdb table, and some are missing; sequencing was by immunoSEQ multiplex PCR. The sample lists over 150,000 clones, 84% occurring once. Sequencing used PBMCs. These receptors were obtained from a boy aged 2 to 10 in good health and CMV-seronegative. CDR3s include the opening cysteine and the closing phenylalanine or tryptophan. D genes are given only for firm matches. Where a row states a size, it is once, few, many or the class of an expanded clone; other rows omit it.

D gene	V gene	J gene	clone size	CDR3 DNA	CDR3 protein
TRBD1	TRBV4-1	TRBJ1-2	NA	TGCGCCAGCAGCCGAGGCTTCAGGGGGCTCGCTGGCTACACCTTC	CASSRGFRGLAGYTF
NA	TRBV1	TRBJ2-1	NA	TGCACCAGCAGCCAAACTAGCGGGAGCTCCTACAATGAGCAGTTCTTC	CTSSQTSGSSYNEQFF
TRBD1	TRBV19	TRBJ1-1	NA	TGTGCCAGTAGTGTCCGGGACAGGGGGCAGGGTGAAGCTTTCTTT	CASSVRDRGQGEAFF
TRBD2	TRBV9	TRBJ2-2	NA	TGTGCCAGCAGCGTAGAGGCTAGCGGGATGTGGGCCACCGGGGAGCTGTTTTTT	CASSVEASGMWATGELFF
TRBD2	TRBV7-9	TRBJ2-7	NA	TGTGCCAGCAGCTTTATGGGACTAGCGGTTTACGAGCAGTACTTC	CASSFMGLAVYEQYF
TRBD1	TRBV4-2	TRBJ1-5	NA	TGTGCCAGCAGCCCGACAGGGGGGGCTAGCAATCAGCCCCAGCATTTT	CASSPTGGASNQPQHF
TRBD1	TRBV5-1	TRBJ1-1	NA	TGCGCCAGCAGCTTCTTGGGACAGGCGAACACTGAAGCTTTCTTT	CASSFLGQANTEAFF
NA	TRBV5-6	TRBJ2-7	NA	TGTGCCAGCAGCTTTTGGGCCCACGAGCAGTACTTC	CASSFWAHEQYF
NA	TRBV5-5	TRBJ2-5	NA	TGTGCCAGCAGCTTGGGGCTAGGGGCCCAAGAGACCCAGTACTTC	CASSLGLGAQETQYF
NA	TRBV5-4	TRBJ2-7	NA	TGTGCCAGCAGCTTGAACAGGCTCGAGCAGTACTTC	CASSLNRLEQYF
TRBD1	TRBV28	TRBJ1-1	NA	TGTGCCAGCACTTTACAGGGGAGAGGCACTGAAGCTTTCTTT	CASTLQGRGTEAFF
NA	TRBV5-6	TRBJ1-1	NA	TGTGCCAGCAGCCTAGGAGGGGTCGGGGCTTTCTTT	CASSLGGVGAFF
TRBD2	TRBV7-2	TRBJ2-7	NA	TGTGCCAGCAGCCTTGGCCAGGGACTAGCGGAGTACGAGCAGTACTTC	CASSLGQGLAEYEQYF
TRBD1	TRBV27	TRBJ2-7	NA	TGTGCCAGCAGCCTGCCCGGGACAGGGGTGAACGAGCAGTACTTC	CASSLPGTGVNEQYF
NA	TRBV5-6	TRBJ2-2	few	TGTGCCAGCAGCTTGGAACGTAGAGGGTCCACCGGGGAGCTGTTTTTT	CASSLERRGSTGELFF
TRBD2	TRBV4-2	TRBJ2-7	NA	TGTGCCAGCAGTCAGACTAGCGGGGGCTCCTACGAGCAGTACTTC	CASSQTSGGSYEQYF
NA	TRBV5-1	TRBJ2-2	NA	TGCGCCAGCAGCTTGTGGGGAGCCGTGAACACCGGGGAGCTGTTTTTT	CASSLWGAVNTGELFF
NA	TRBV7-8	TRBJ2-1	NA	TGTGCCAGCAGCTCCCCGGGTGAGCAGTTCTTC	CASSSPGEQFF
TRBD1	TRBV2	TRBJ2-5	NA	TGTGCCAGCAGGGGACCCGGGACAGGCTCTGGAGAGACCCAGTACTTC	CASRGPGTGSGETQYF
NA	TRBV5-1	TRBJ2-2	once	TGCGCCAGCAGCTTGGTTGAGGATTCCGACCACACCGGGGAGCTGTTTTTT	CASSLVEDSDHTGELFF
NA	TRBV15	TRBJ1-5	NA	TGTGCCACCAGCAGAGATGAAGGGGCGGAGCAGCCCCAGCATTTT	CATSRDEGAEQPQHF
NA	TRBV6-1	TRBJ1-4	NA	TGTGCCAGCAGTGAAGCGGTAGGATCCGGGGTATATGAAAAACTGTTTTTT	CASSEAVGSGVYEKLFF
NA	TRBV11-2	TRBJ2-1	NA	TGTGCCAGCAGCTTATCAACGGGAGAGTACAATGAGCAGTTCTTC	CASSLSTGEYNEQFF
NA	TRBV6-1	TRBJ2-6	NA	TGTGCCAGCAGGAAGGGGGACACTGGGGCCAACGTCCTGACTTTC	CASRKGDTGANVLTF
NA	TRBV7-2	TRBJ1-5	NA	TGTGCCAGCAGCTTACCAGGACTGGGAGGCAATCAGCCCCAGCATTTT	CASSLPGLGGNQPQHF
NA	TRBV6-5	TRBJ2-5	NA	TGTGCCAGCAGTTACTCCCGAGCGGCTGGGGAGACCCAGTACTTC	CASSYSRAAGETQYF
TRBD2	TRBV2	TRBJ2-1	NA	TGTGCCAGCAGCCTACGACTAGCATCCTACAATGAGCAGTTCTTC	CASSLRLASYNEQFF
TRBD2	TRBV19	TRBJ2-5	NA	TGTGCCAGTAGTATTGGACTAGCGGGTGGAGAGACCCAGTACTTC	CASSIGLAGGETQYF
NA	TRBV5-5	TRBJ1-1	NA	TGTGCCAGCAGCTTGTTGGGGGGGCAAAGAGGTGAAGCTTTCTTT	CASSLLGGQRGEAFF
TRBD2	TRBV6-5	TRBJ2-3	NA	TGTGCCAGCAGTTACTCGCGGGAGCTGACAGATACGCAGTATTTT	CASSYSRELTDTQYF
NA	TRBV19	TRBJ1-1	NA	TGTGCCAGTAGTTCCCGAGGGCACATGAACACTGAAGCTTTCTTT	CASSSRGHMNTEAFF
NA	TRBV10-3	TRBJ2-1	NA	TGTGCCATCAGTGAGCCCACCCCTCGGGGTAGCTCCTACAATGAGCAGTTCTTC	CAISEPTPRGSSYNEQFF
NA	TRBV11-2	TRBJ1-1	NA	TGTGCCAGCAGCTTAGGGGCGGGGGCGCAAGCTTTCTTT	CASSLGAGAQAFF
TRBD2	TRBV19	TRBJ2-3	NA	TGTGCCAGTAGTCCCCAGCGGGAGGGCACAGATACGCAGTATTTT	CASSPQREGTDTQYF
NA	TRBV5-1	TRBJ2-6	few	TGCGCCAGCAGCTTGGACAGGGTACAGGCCAACGTCCTGACTTTC	CASSLDRVQANVLTF
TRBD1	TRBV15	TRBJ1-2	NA	TGTGCCACCAGCCCTGAGACACAGGGGGCGCCAGGCTACACCTTC	CATSPETQGAPGYTF
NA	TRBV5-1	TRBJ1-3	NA	TGCGCCAGCAGCATCATTGCGGGAACTGGAAACACCATATATTTT	CASSIIAGTGNTIYF
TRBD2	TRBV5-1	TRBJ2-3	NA	TGCGCCAGCAGCCTCAGAACTAGCGGGAGCCCAGATACGCAGTATTTT	CASSLRTSGSPDTQYF
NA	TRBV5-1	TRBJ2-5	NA	TGCGCCAGCAGCTTGGCCGGGACTGTTGATGAGACCCAGTACTTC	CASSLAGTVDETQYF
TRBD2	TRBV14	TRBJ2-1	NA	TGTGCCAGCAGCCGACTAGCGGGAGGACCCAATGAGCAGTTCTTC	CASSRLAGGPNEQFF